The clone carrying this T cell receptor (beta chain) was seen repeatedly, ten times or more. Its antigen is currently unknown. Template switching added a universal primer binding site, and final cDNA carried unique molecular identifiers. TCRdb recomputed calls from the 5' RACE reads with MiXCR, one row per CDR3 protein. The data hold about 200,000 distinct CDR3 sequences, with more than 6.5% observed a single time. The source of the sample is a study of identical twins. From germline, CDR1 is LGHDT and CDR2 YNNKEL (reference sequence). J was trimmed by 4 bases and V by 1 base; bases with no gene match: 3. This CDR3 has 15 amino acids. Only healthy Caucasians were enrolled as donors. Study-level results: Without tracking the same donors, conclusions rested on cross-sectional statistical analysis. Sequences that were out-of-frame, alpha and twin-shared displayed an excess of low generation probability.

These data also featured in a second study, about yellow fever vaccine responses in identical twins.

Material: memory (CD45RO+) T cells sorted from blood. The source of this sequence is a woman aged 18-29 years in good health. This chain joins TRBV3-1 and TRBJ1-1, with 10 bases aligning to TRBD1. Here the CDR3 reads CASSQGRQGATEAFF. CDR3 coding DNA: TGTGCCAGCAGCCAAGGGAGACAGGGGGCCACTGAAGCTTTCTTT.